This is a list of T cell receptor beta chains from one sample in a study of blood T cell repertoires in COVID-19. Using immunoSEQ multiplex PCR, the repertoire was profiled, and TCRdb retains in-frame clones only, with some absent. Counted here are some 380,000 clones, roughly 89% occurring once; the ten biggest clones make up about 7%. Input material: peripheral blood. The receptor set was obtained from a man aged 18 to 30 with active or convalescent COVID-19. CDR3s include the opening cysteine and the closing phenylalanine or tryptophan. The D gene is left open where the match is weak. The listing skips clone size in some rows; elsewhere it reads once, few, many or a size class.

clone_size | j_call | v_call | d_call | cdr3_aa | cdr3_nt
. | TRBJ2-7 | TRBV21-1 | . | CASTLVLESYEQYF | TGTGCCAGCACCCTAGTTCTGGAATCTTACGAGCAGTACTTC
. | TRBJ1-2 | TRBV28 | . | CASFAGPNYGYTF | TGTGCCAGCTTTGCGGGGCCGAACTATGGCTACACCTTC
. | TRBJ2-7 | TRBV9 | TRBD1 | CASSVGGTGGWGTYEQYF | TGTGCCAGCAGCGTAGGCGGGACAGGGGGTTGGGGAACCTACGAGCAGTACTTC
. | TRBJ2-5 | TRBV5-1 | . | CASSLRLGSSETQYF | TGCGCCAGCAGCTTGCGACTTGGGTCTTCCGAGACCCAGTACTTC
. | TRBJ1-1 | TRBV4-2 | TRBD1 | CASRPRTGTEAFF | TGTGCCAGCAGACCAAGGACAGGGACTGAAGCTTTCTTT
. | TRBJ2-7 | TRBV7-9 | . | CASSLVQVTSYEQYF | TGTGCCAGCAGCTTAGTGCAGGTCACTTCCTACGAGCAGTACTTC
. | TRBJ2-1 | TRBV29-1 | . | CSVGQGYNEQFF | TGCAGCGTTGGTCAGGGCTACAATGAGCAGTTCTTC
. | TRBJ2-7 | TRBV6-2/TRBV6-3 | TRBD1 | CASSSGGHLSYEQYF | TGTGCCAGCAGTTCAGGGGGCCACCTCTCCTACGAGCAGTACTTC
. | TRBJ1-1 | TRBV6-2/TRBV6-3 | TRBD1 | CASSYSRGTGATEAFF | TGTGCCAGCAGTTACTCCAGGGGGACAGGGGCTACTGAAGCTTTCTTT
once | TRBJ2-5 | TRBV27 | TRBD1 | CASSTTTTGLGETQYF | TGTGCCAGCAGTACGACGACGACAGGGCTTGGGGAGACCCAGTACTTC
. | TRBJ1-2 | TRBV7-8 | . | CASSWLSNYGYTF | TGTGCCAGCAGCTGGCTTTCTAACTATGGCTACACCTTC
once | TRBJ2-7 | TRBV9 | . | CASSATGSHEQYF | TGTGCCAGCAGCGCTACAGGTTCCCACGAGCAGTACTTC
. | TRBJ1-2 | TRBV14 | . | CASSRTVSNYGYTF | TGTGCCAGCAGCCGGACAGTATCTAACTATGGCTACACCTTC
few | TRBJ2-7 | TRBV29-1 | . | CSAGPGGYEQYF | TGCAGCGCAGGACCTGGAGGATACGAGCAGTACTTC
. | TRBJ2-7 | TRBV2 | . | CASSVSSYYEQYF | TGTGCCAGCAGTGTTAGCTCATATTACGAGCAGTACTTC
. | TRBJ1-3 | TRBV9 | TRBD1 | CASSGTGPTNTIYF | TGTGCCAGCAGCGGGACAGGGCCCACGAACACCATATATTTT
. | TRBJ2-6 | TRBV11-2 | . | CASSLSRQGASGANVLTF | TGTGCCAGCAGCTTATCGCGGCAGGGCGCCTCTGGGGCCAACGTCCTGACTTTC
. | TRBJ2-1 | TRBV3-1/TRBV3-2 | TRBD2 | CASSHGGGRGEQFF | TGTGCCAGCAGCCACGGGGGAGGGCGTGGTGAGCAGTTCTTC
many | TRBJ2-7 | TRBV21-1 | . | CASSKNALDRSQGYEQYF | TGTGCCAGCAGCAAAAACGCCCTCGACAGGTCGCAGGGCTACGAGCAGTACTTC
. | TRBJ1-2 | TRBV24-1 | TRBD1 | CATSDMRQGSNYGYTF | TGTGCCACCAGTGATATGCGACAGGGTTCTAACTATGGCTACACCTTC
. | TRBJ2-1 | TRBV7-3 | . | CASSSGHPSYNEQFF | TGTGCCAGCAGCTCGGGACATCCCTCCTACAATGAGCAGTTCTTC
. | TRBJ1-5 | TRBV4-1 | TRBD1 | CASSHIGTGGGNQPQHF | TGCGCCAGCAGCCATATCGGGACAGGGGGCGGCAATCAGCCCCAGCATTTT
once | TRBJ2-7 | TRBV7-2 | . | CASSRIWGAYEQYF | TGTGCCAGCAGCCGTATTTGGGGAGCCTACGAGCAGTACTTC
. | TRBJ1-5 | TRBV4-2 | TRBD1 | CASSQLGTGDNQPQHF | TGTGCCAGCAGCCAACTCGGGACAGGGGACAATCAGCCCCAGCATTTT
. | TRBJ2-6 | TRBV5-1 | TRBD2 | CASSWGGVSGANVLTF | TGCGCCAGCAGCTGGGGGGGGGTCTCTGGGGCCAACGTCCTGACTTTC
. | TRBJ2-7 | TRBV6-2/TRBV6-3 | TRBD2 | CASSKTSGRLSYEQYF | TGTGCCAGCAGTAAAACTAGCGGGAGGTTATCCTACGAGCAGTACTTC
once | TRBJ2-3 | TRBV29-1 | TRBD2 | CSVEGLAGVEGTQYF | TGCAGCGTTGAAGGATTAGCGGGTGTCGAAGGTACGCAGTATTTT
. | TRBJ2-1 | TRBV7-9 | TRBD2 | CASSFGLAGGPNYNEQFF | TGTGCCAGCAGCTTTGGACTAGCGGGAGGGCCAAACTACAATGAGCAGTTCTTC
. | TRBJ2-5 | TRBV11-3 | TRBD1 | CASSTGTGDYETQYF | TGTGCCAGCAGCACCGGGACAGGGGATTACGAGACCCAGTACTTC
. | TRBJ2-4 | TRBV30 | TRBD1 | CAWSLGGSNIQYF | TGTGCCTGGAGCTTAGGGGGCTCAAACATTCAGTACTTC
. | TRBJ1-6 | TRBV19 | TRBD1 | CASSTLDRGRPPLHF | TGTGCCAGTAGTACCCTGGACAGGGGACGGCCACCCCTCCACTTT
. | TRBJ2-7 | TRBV7-3 | . | CASSLQDRPYEQYF | TGTGCCAGCAGCTTACAAGACAGACCTTACGAGCAGTACTTC
. | TRBJ2-7 | TRBV29-1 | TRBD1 | CSVVDRGGYEQYF | TGCAGCGTTGTGGACAGGGGAGGATACGAGCAGTACTTC
. | TRBJ1-1 | TRBV29-1 | TRBD1 | CSVRDRGPSTEAFF | TGCAGCGTTCGGGACAGGGGGCCCAGCACTGAAGCTTTCTTT
. | TRBJ2-2 | TRBV28 | TRBD1 | CASRDRGQGTGELFF | TGTGCCAGCAGAGACAGGGGGCAGGGCACCGGGGAGCTGTTTTTT
. | TRBJ1-5 | TRBV6-5 | TRBD1 | CASSKDRGPNQPQHF | TGTGCCAGCAGTAAGGACAGGGGGCCCAATCAGCCCCAGCATTTT
. | TRBJ1-1 | TRBV28 | . | CASSVYRMNTEAFF | TGTGCCAGCAGTGTCTACAGGATGAACACTGAAGCTTTCTTT
once | TRBJ2-3 | TRBV7-3 | TRBD2 | CASSFSGGTDTQYF | TGTGCCAGCAGCTTTAGCGGGGGAACAGATACGCAGTATTTT
. | TRBJ1-6 | TRBV28 | TRBD1 | CASSPPGQGHSPLHF | TGTGCCAGCAGTCCCCCCGGACAGGGGCATTCACCCCTCCACTTT
once | TRBJ2-4 | TRBV28 | . | CASSTVRRALAKNIQYF | TGTGCCAGCAGTACCGTACGGCGGGCTCTAGCCAAAAACATTCAGTACTTC
once | TRBJ1-3 | TRBV3-1/TRBV3-2 | TRBD1 | CASSRGQGVSGNTIYF | TGTGCCAGCAGCAGGGGACAGGGAGTTTCTGGAAACACCATATATTTT
. | TRBJ2-1 | TRBV5-4 | . | CASSSEVSYNEQFF | TGTGCCAGCAGCTCGGAGGTCTCCTACAATGAGCAGTTCTTC
. | TRBJ2-7 | TRBV20-1 | . | CSASSTRGGEQYF | TGCAGTGCTAGTTCCACCCGCGGCGGCGAGCAGTACTTC
. | TRBJ1-2 | TRBV4-2 | TRBD1 | CASSQEDQGAPWGYTF | TGTGCCAGCAGCCAAGAGGATCAGGGGGCCCCTTGGGGCTACACCTTC
once | TRBJ1-5 | TRBV9 | . | CASSAAGFVSSNQPQHF | TGTGCCAGCAGCGCCGCAGGGTTCGTGTCGAGCAATCAGCCCCAGCATTTT
once | TRBJ1-3 | TRBV7-2 | . | CASSFRTFTGNTIYF | TGTGCCAGCAGCTTCAGGACATTTACTGGAAACACCATATATTTT
. | TRBJ2-3 | TRBV9 | TRBD2 | CASSVELAGGTDTQYF | TGTGCCAGCAGCGTAGAGCTAGCGGGCGGGACAGATACGCAGTATTTT
. | TRBJ2-3 | TRBV19 | . | CASSFRDTTSTDTQYF | TGTGCCAGTAGTTTCCGGGACACCACTAGCACAGATACGCAGTATTTT
. | TRBJ2-7 | TRBV12-3/TRBV12-4 | . | CATRWDSAYEQYF | TGTGCCACCAGATGGGACTCCGCCTACGAGCAGTACTTC
once | TRBJ1-1 | TRBV18 | TRBD1 | CASSPDRTNTEAFF | TGTGCCAGCTCCCCGGACAGGACTAACACTGAAGCTTTCTTT